The present TCR beta chain was sequenced within a study of OX40 agonist ivuxolimab in advanced cancers. With regard to the full study: The costimulatory receptor OX40 (CD134) was targeted by ivuxolimab, a fully human IgG2 agonistic monoclonal antibody. Intravenous ivuxolimab was administered to patients every 2 weeks at six dose levels: 0.01, 0.1, 0.3, 1.5, 3 and 10 mg/kg. Peripheral TCRbeta sequencing was intended to test whether TCR sequence diversity was altered and clonal T-cell expansion was caused by ivuxolimab. Patients were allowed to have had prior anti-PD-1, anti-PD-L1 or anti-CTLA-4 therapy, and approximately 37% of the dose-escalation patients had been treated with checkpoint inhibitors. In the dose-escalation cohort, over 65% of patients were male, and the mean age was approximately 64 years, with a range of 23 to 79. Of the roughly 50 dose-escalation patients, hepatocellular carcinoma was present in some 19, melanoma in some 15, renal cell carcinoma in 9 and head and neck cancer in 9. The paper reports the monotherapy dose-escalation portion (N = 52 patients) of the phase I ivuxolimab trial. Three dose-escalation patients achieved partial responses, one with hepatocellular carcinoma and two with cutaneous melanoma.

The paper's findings and limits, for the study overall: In partial responders in the 0.1-3.0 mg/kg groups, normalized peripheral clonal expansion was found to be among the lowest, especially among CD8+ T cells. After ivuxolimab, more expanded clones were found on average in CD8+ T cells than in CD4+ T cells. At doses from 0.1 to 3.0 mg/kg, clonal expansion was seen in both CD4+ and CD8+ blood T cells between baseline and week 6. Low levels of normalized T-cell clonal expansion were also seen in some nonresponding patients. The antigen specificity of the clonally expanded peripheral T cells was not determined.

To sequence the TCRbeta CDR3 region, genomic DNA was isolated from the sorted cells. TCRbeta CDR3 regions were sequenced using the immunoSEQ Assay. TCRdb provides this immuneACCESS table in a form limited to in-frame rearrangements. Some clones are lacking; in checked studies, under half of them reflect an unresolved V gene, and why the rest are absent is not known. The sample table lists tens of thousands of clones, just under 95% of them with a count of one. Around 0.32% of the sample is in the top ten clones. There are 14 amino acids in the CDR3, from cysteine to phenylalanine inclusive. Only the CDR3 portion is preserved as DNA: 42 bases, with reading frame beginning at the first base. CDR1 and CDR2, looked up from the germline V gene, are MDHEN and SYDVKM. For this chain, trimming is 4 bases at the V end and 9 bases at the J end, and the number of junction bases without a gene match is 6. Concerning this clone: What antigen it recognizes has not been identified. No base quality values were provided; no much bigger clone lies one nucleotide off.

The trial excluded patients who had a history of autoimmune disease or were on systemic immunosuppression. Peripheral blood for TCR sequencing was collected from all dose cohorts at baseline, on cycle 4 day 1, and on cycle 7 day 1. Samples were obtained from an open-label, multicenter, first-in-human phase I dose-escalation trial of ivuxolimab. Adults with locally advanced or metastatic melanoma, renal cell, hepatocellular, or head and neck squamous cell carcinoma were enrolled in the trial. Before TCR sequencing, CD4+ T cells and CD8+ T cells were sorted from peripheral blood as separate populations.

The TCR comes from an adult with an advanced solid tumor such as melanoma, head and neck, liver or kidney cancer. Source: CD4+ or CD8+ T cells sorted from blood, taken in a trial of the OX40 agonist ivuxolimab. The chain employs TRBV28 and TRBJ1-6, and 7 junction bases match TRBD1. The sequenced DNA: TGTGCCAGCAGTTCTTCAGGGGGTCCTTCACCCCTCCACTTT. The translation is CASSSSGGPSPLHF.